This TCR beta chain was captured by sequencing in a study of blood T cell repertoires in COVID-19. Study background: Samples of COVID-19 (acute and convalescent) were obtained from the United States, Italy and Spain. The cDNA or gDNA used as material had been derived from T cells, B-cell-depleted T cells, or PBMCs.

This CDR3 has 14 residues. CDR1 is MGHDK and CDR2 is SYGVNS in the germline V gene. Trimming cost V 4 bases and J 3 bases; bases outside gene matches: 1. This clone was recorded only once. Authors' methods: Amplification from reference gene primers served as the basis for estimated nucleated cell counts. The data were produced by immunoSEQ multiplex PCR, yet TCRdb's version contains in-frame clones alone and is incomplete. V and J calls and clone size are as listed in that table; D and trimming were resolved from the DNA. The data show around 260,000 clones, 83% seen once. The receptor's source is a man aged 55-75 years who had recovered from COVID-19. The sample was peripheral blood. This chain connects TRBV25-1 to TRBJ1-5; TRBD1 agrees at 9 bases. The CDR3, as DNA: TGTGCCAGCAGTGGGACAGGGGTCAATCAGCCCCAGCATTTT. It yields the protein CASSGTGVNQPQHF. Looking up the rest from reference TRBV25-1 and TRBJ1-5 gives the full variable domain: EADIYQTPRYLVIGTGKKITLECSQTMGHDKMYWYQQDPGMELHLIHYSYGVNSTEKGDLSSESTVSRIRTEHFPLTLESARPSHTSQYLCASSGTGVNQPQHFGDGTRLSIL.